This T cell receptor beta chain came from a study of blood T cell repertoires in COVID-19. In the study overall: The samples span acute and convalescent COVID-19 from the United States, Italy and Spain.

CDR1 SGHRS and CDR2 YFSETQ come from the germline V gene. The CDR3 has 13 residues. V gave up 5 bases and J gave up 5 bases; unmatched junction bases: 5. Method: immunoSEQ multiplex PCR; TCRdb's copy keeps in-frame clones and lacks some. The table records over 120,000 clones, around 79% of them present only once. The receptor's source is a woman in her 70s with COVID-19, enrolled during active disease. Source material: peripheral blood. V and J are TRBV5-1 and TRBJ1-1; 8 nucleotides agree with TRBD1. The CDR3 is CASRNTGGTEAFF. The CDR3 region has the DNA TGCGCCAGCAGAAATACAGGGGGGACTGAAGCTTTCTTT.